This T cell receptor (beta chain) is from a study of shared clonotypes between healthy human individuals. In the study overall: Researchers drew samples from a couple of women and a few men aged 18 to 49.

A note on this clone: The target antigen is unknown.

Replicate PCRs run on sorted subsets employed 200 ng DNA, approximately 30,000 T cell genomes. Sequenced by immunoSEQ multiplex PCR; TCRdb stores in-frame clones only, minus some. The data contain over 2 million clones, 80% to 95% of them singletons. Findings and caveats of the study: A reduction in generation probabilities was seen for non-shared clonotypes relative to those shared by all four donors.

After removal of 3 bases from V and 3 bases from J, the junction contained 10 bases not matched to a gene. CDR1 is SGHNT and CDR2 is YYREEE in the germline V gene (reference sequence). The CDR3 totals 16 residues. The genes are TRBV5-4 and TRBJ2-7, with 9 nucleotides matching TRBD1. The sequence was collected from a man between 18 and 29 years old in good health. Some clones in this sample may be carry-over from other donors' samples. Sequencing was performed on naive CD4+ T cells from PBMCs. Subset specified: CD45RA+ positively selected. This CDR3 is CASSSGTTGGYYEQYF. The DNA for the CDR3 is TGTGCCAGCAGCTCCGGAACGACAGGGGGGTACTACGAGCAGTACTTC.